The 29 T cell receptor beta chains given below trace back to one sample, sequenced in a study of T cell clusters in autoimmune cytopenias. TRB rearrangements were amplified by touch-down multiplex PCR with mixed TRB-A/B primers. TCRdb re-called the multiplex PCR reads, yielding one record per CDR3 amino acid sequence without DNA. The repertoire table contains about 15,000 distinct CDR3 sequences. Each sample's input was 250 to 300 ng genomic DNA, 38,000 or so genome equivalents. Sequenced: peripheral blood. These TCRs come from a human donor with an autoimmune cytopenia or autoimmune hepatitis (not recorded which).

The chain links TRBV6-5 to TRBJ2-1. The CDR3 is 17 residues long. Germline assignment: CDR1 MNHEY and CDR2 SVGAGI. The CDR3: CASRYSPLGGVYNEQFF.

V gene TRBV19 combines with J gene TRBJ2-4; TCRdb gives TRBD2 as the D gene, but with no DNA this cannot be confirmed. This CDR3 is 15 amino acids long. Germline assignment: CDR1 LNHDA and CDR2 SQIVND (reference sequence). The CDR3 is CASSLLRGAKNIQYF.

The V call is TRBV7-2, the J call TRBJ2-7; as DNA is missing, the TRBD1 call by TCRdb cannot be tested. Germline V gene sequence: CDR1 SGHTA, CDR2 FQGNSA. This CDR3 is built from 14 residues. CDR3 residues: CASSLPGGNYEQYF.

The V gene is TRBV30, the J gene TRBJ2-5; with no DNA, the TCRdb D assignment of TRBD1 cannot be verified. This CDR3 spans 15 amino acids. CDR1 GTSNPN and CDR2 SVGIG come from the germline V gene (reference sequence). The CDR3 spells CAWSLQGRSRETQYF.

V is TRBV12-3 or TRBV12-4 and J is TRBJ2-1; TCRdb lists TRBD2, though no DNA is available to test this call. CDR3 size: 14 residues. The CDR3: CASSFGQGHNEQFF.

This clonotype is deemed medium-sized by its frequency. The V and J genes are TRBV27 and TRBJ2-1; the TCRdb call, TRBD2, lacks DNA for checking. The CDR3 extends over 15 amino acids. Per the germline V gene, CDR1 is MNHEY and CDR2 is SMNVEV (reference sequence). The CDR3 is CASSLSGASRTEQFF.

The CDR3 spells CATSDFPGEGEKLFF. The genes are TRBV24-1 and TRBJ1-4; TCRdb names TRBD1, which stays unverified in the absence of DNA. Germline V gene sequence: CDR1 KGHDR, CDR2 SFDVKD. The CDR3 has 15 amino acids.

The V gene is TRBV19, the J gene TRBJ2-3; TCRdb outputs TRBD2, but without DNA this stays unchecked. This CDR3 contains 14 residues. CDR1 LNHDA and CDR2 SQIVND come from the germline V gene (reference sequence). CDR3 region: CASRSGGKTDTQYF.

This clonotype counts as medium-sized by frequency. The V call is TRBV19, the J call TRBJ1-2; TCRdb proposes TRBD1, but this gene call is untestable without DNA. The germline CDR1 and CDR2 sequences are LNHDA and SQIVND (reference sequence). The CDR3 is 14 residues long. This CDR3 is CASSIRGRNYGYTF. The full variable domain, in which reference TRBV19 and TRBJ1-2 provide the parts outside the CDR3, is DGGITQSPKYLFRKEGQNVTLSCEQNLNHDAMYWYRQDPGQGLRLIYYSQIVNDFQKGDIAEGYSVSREKKESFPLTVTSAQKNPTAFYLCASSIRGRNYGYTFGSGTRLTVV.

This clonotype counts as medium-sized by frequency. The chain carries TRBV18 and TRBJ2-1; the D call of TRBD1 rests on TCRdb alone, since no DNA is present to check it. The germline V gene has CDR1 KGHSH and CDR2 LQKENI. CDR3 length equals 13 residues. CDR3 amino acids: CASSPGPFNEQFF.

V and J are TRBV6-1 and TRBJ2-5. Germline V gene sequence: CDR1 MNHNS, CDR2 SASEGT. The CDR3 has 13 residues. The CDR3 sequence is CASSDAGGETQYF.

The chain couples TRBV28 to TRBJ2-2; TCRdb returns TRBD1, unconfirmable since there is no DNA. Germline V gene lookup returns CDR1 MDHEN and CDR2 SYDVKM. The CDR3 loop spans 15 amino acids. The CDR3 sequence is CASNLIQGATGELFF.

The chain has TRBV6-5 and TRBJ1-2; lacking DNA, the TRBD1 call made by TCRdb goes unchecked. Germline-derived CDR1 and CDR2 are MNHEY and SVGAGI. The length of the CDR3 is 15 residues. CDR3 in amino acids: CASSPGTGGIYGYTF.

The chain uses TRBV6-4 and TRBJ1-2; TCRdb outputs TRBD1, but without DNA this stays unchecked. Germline V CDR1 and CDR2: MRHNA, SNTAGT. CDR3 length equals 14 residues. The CDR3 sequence: CASSEEIGTYGYTF.

This sequence joins TRBV18 and TRBJ2-5. The CDR3 sequence is 14 residues long. Germline V gene sequence: CDR1 KGHSH, CDR2 LQKENI. The CDR3 sequence: CASSPKDWGETQYF.

This sequence joins TRBV10-3 and TRBJ2-2; as DNA is missing, the TRBD1 call by TCRdb cannot be tested. The CDR3 is 14 amino acids. Germline V gene lookup returns CDR1 ENHRY and CDR2 SYGVKD. The CDR3 loop is CATSWAGGTRELFF.

The chain links TRBV14 to TRBJ2-7; the TRBD1 assignment by TCRdb is unverifiable without DNA. CDR1 is SGHDN and CDR2 is FVKESK in the germline V gene. The CDR3 runs 12 residues. CDR3 protein: CASSRTAYEQYF.

Measured by frequency, this clonotype is medium-sized (0.01 to 0.1%). The V gene is TRBV19, the J gene TRBJ2-1; TCRdb calls TRBD1, which cannot be checked without DNA. Per the germline V gene, CDR1 is LNHDA and CDR2 is SQIVND (reference sequence). The CDR3 runs to 12 residues. The CDR3 protein is CASSPKGNEQFF.

This CDR3 reads CASSSDSLGHTIYF. V is TRBV12-3 or TRBV12-4 and J is TRBJ1-3; without DNA, the TCRdb call of TRBD1 cannot be checked. The CDR3 covers 14 residues.

The chain combines TRBV6-5 with TRBJ1-6; TCRdb's assignment of TRBD1 cannot be checked, as there is no DNA. The CDR3 is made up of 15 amino acids. The germline gives CDR1 MNHEY, CDR2 SVGAGI. The CDR3 protein is CASTLTESYNSPLHF.

The chain employs TRBV6-4 and TRBJ1-1; there is no DNA to check the TCRdb D call of TRBD1. Looked up from germline, CDR1 is MRHNA and CDR2 is SNTAGT. The CDR3 consists of 13 residues. CDR3 sequence: CASSAGENTEAFF.

The V and J genes are TRBV10-3 and TRBJ2-7; absent DNA, TCRdb's TRBD2 call cannot be checked. The CDR3 runs to 17 residues. The V gene's germline CDR1 is ENHRY and CDR2 SYGVKD. CDR3 region: CAIRRLSGTSGSYEQYF.

The rearrangement joins TRBV6-1 to TRBJ2-7. Germline assignment: CDR1 MNHNS and CDR2 SASEGT. The CDR3 contains 13 residues. The CDR3 sequence: CATRQLSFYEQYF.

V usage is TRBV19 and J usage is TRBJ1-5; TCRdb lists TRBD1, though no DNA is available to test this call. This CDR3 region has 16 residues. CDR1 is LNHDA, CDR2 SQIVND, per germline (reference sequence). The CDR3 region is CAWSMTSGTANQPQHF.

The genes are TRBV24-1 and TRBJ2-1; TCRdb picks TRBD2, but there is no DNA to check that call. This CDR3 is 13 amino acids long. The germline CDR1 and CDR2 sequences are KGHDR and SFDVKD. The CDR3 protein is CATGDGSVSEQFF.

According to its frequency, this clonotype is medium-sized. The genes are TRBV29-1 and TRBJ1-6; the TRBD1 assignment by TCRdb is unverifiable without DNA. This CDR3 region has 13 residues. Germline V gives CDR1 SQVTM, CDR2 ANQGSEA. The CDR3 loop is CSVTTGLNSPLHF. Looking up the rest from reference TRBV29-1 and TRBJ1-6 gives the full variable domain: SAVISQKPSRDICQRGTSLTIQCQVDSQVTMMFWYRQQPGQSLTLIATANQGSEATYESGFVIDKFPISRPNLTFSTLTVSNMSPEDSSIYLCSVTTGLNSPLHFGNGTRLTVT.

V and J are TRBV30 and TRBJ2-5. Per the germline V gene, CDR1 is GTSNPN and CDR2 is SVGIG (reference sequence). The CDR3 length is 12 residues. The CDR3: CAWRGDQETQYF. Filled out from reference TRBV30 and TRBJ2-5, the complete variable domain reads SQTIHQWPATLVQPVGSPLSLECTVEGTSNPNLYWYRQAAGRGLQLLFYSVGIGQISSEVPQNLSASRPQDRQFILSSKKLLLSDSGFYLCAWRGDQETQYFGPGTRLLVL.

The chain recombines TRBV6-6 with TRBJ1-3. The CDR3 has 13 residues. From germline, CDR1 is MNHNY and CDR2 SVGAGI (reference sequence). The chain's CDR3 is CATRQGSGNTIYF.

This rearrangement joins TRBV19 to TRBJ1-1; the D call of TRBD1 rests on TCRdb alone, since no DNA is present to check it. This CDR3 comprises 15 residues. CDR1 is LNHDA, CDR2 SQIVND, per germline (reference sequence). The CDR3 sequence is CASGERGTLNTEAFF.